Presented here are 10 T cell receptor beta chains from one specimen sequenced in a study of OX40 agonist ivuxolimab in advanced cancers. Using immunoSEQ multiplex PCR, the repertoire was profiled, and TCRdb retains in-frame clones only, with some absent. The sample shows around 110,000 clones, roughly 95% of them seen only once. The sample was CD4+ or CD8+ T cells sorted from blood, taken in a trial of the OX40 agonist ivuxolimab. The receptors shown here come from an adult with an advanced solid tumor such as melanoma, head and neck, liver or kidney cancer.

This chain links TRBV11-2 with TRBJ2-7; a possible D gene is TRBD2 (5 bases). Germline CDR1 is SGHAT and CDR2 is FQNNGV. The length of the CDR3 is 15 residues. Trimming took 5 bases from V and 2 from J, leaving 16 bases between them. The CDR3 spells CASSLTEGRAYEQYF. DNA for the CDR3: TGTGCCAGCAGCCTCACCGAAGGGCGGGCCTACGAGCAGTACTTC.

This clone has just one count. The chain carries TRBV12-5 and TRBJ1-2; D call uncertain. The CDR3 totals 13 residues. Germline values: CDR1 LGHNT, CDR2 FRNRAP. V was pared by 2 bases and J by 8 bases, with 12 bases between. The CDR3 loop reads CASGLQVLGGYTF. The DNA of the CDR3 is TGTGCTAGTGGTTTGCAGGTGCTAGGAGGCTACACCTTC.

The chain uses TRBV7-9 and TRBJ1-2; D ambiguous. Germline V gene lookup returns CDR1 SEHNR and CDR2 FQNEAQ (reference sequence). The V end lost 5 bases, the J end lost 7 bases, and 14 bases lay between the germline ends. The CDR3 sequence is 13 residues long. CDR3 nucleotides: TGTGCCAGCAGCGGTGCAAGGGTAGGTGGCTACACCTTC. Translating it yields CASSGARVGGYTF. The whole variable domain, remainder taken from reference TRBV7-9 and TRBJ1-2, is DTGVSQNPRHKITKRGQNVTFRCDPISEHNRLYWYRQTLGQGPEFLTYFQNEAQLEKSRLLSDRFSAERPKGSFSTLEIQRTEQGDSAMYLCASSGARVGGYTFGSGTRLTVV.

The rearrangement joins TRBV28 to TRBJ1-1; no reliable D call. The CDR3 is made up of 12 amino acids. In germline, CDR1 is MDHEN, CDR2 SYDVKM. V was clipped by 0 bases and J by 1 base, with 0 bases between them. The chain's CDR3 is CASSLWNTEAFF. Written as DNA, the CDR3 is TGTGCCAGCAGTTTATGGAACACTGAAGCTTTCTTT.

This chain links TRBV27 with TRBJ2-7; D may be TRBD1 (6 bases). Germline lookup yields CDR1 MNHEY and CDR2 SMNVEV (reference sequence). V was shortened by 5 bases and J by 0 bases, with 8 bases between the two germline ends. CDR3 length equals 13 residues. The CDR3 bases are TGTGCCAGCAGTAACAGGGCCTCCTACGAGCAGTACTTC. Protein: CASSNRASYEQYF.

V usage is TRBV28 and J usage is TRBJ1-5; weak D call: TRBD1 (6 bases). Germline values: CDR1 MDHEN, CDR2 SYDVKM. Trimming took 3 bases from V and 6 from J, leaving 15 bases between them. This CDR3 contains 15 residues. For the CDR3, the DNA is TGTGCCAGCAGTTTTTTGCAGGGGCGGCGTCAGCCCCAGCATTTT. Amino acids: CASSFLQGRRQPQHF.

This sequence joins TRBV6-1 and TRBJ2-7; D could derive from TRBD1 or TRBD2 (5 bases each). This CDR3 has 16 residues. Germline V gene data show CDR1 as MNHNS and CDR2 as SASEGT. Trimming took 0 bases from V and 6 from J, leaving 18 bases between them. The DNA for the CDR3 is TGTGCCAGCAGTGAAGCGGCAGGGAGTAGCCTCGGCGAGCAGTACTTC. It is translated as CASSEAAGSSLGEQYF.

The chain carries TRBV14 and TRBJ1-1; D possibly corresponds to TRBD1 (6 bases). This CDR3 spans 16 amino acids. The germline V gene has CDR1 SGHDN and CDR2 FVKESK. V lost 1 base to trimming and J lost 0 bases, with 12 bases between them. Written as DNA, the CDR3 is TGTGCCAGCAGCCAAGGCTGGGGGCGCGTGAACACTGAAGCTTTCTTT. The encoded protein is CASSQGWGRVNTEAFF. Based on the CDR3 plus reference TRBV14 and TRBJ1-1, the full variable domain is EAGVTQFPSHSVIEKGQTVTLRCDPISGHDNLYWYRRVMGKEIKFLLHFVKESKQDESGMPNNRFLAERTGGTYSTLKVQPAELEDSGVYFCASSQGWGRVNTEAFFGQGTRLTVV.

The chain employs TRBV10-1 and TRBJ2-5, with D perhaps matching TRBD2 (5 bases). Germline assignment: CDR1 WNHNN and CDR2 SYGVQD (reference sequence). V was cut by 7 bases and J by 0 bases, with 15 bases left in between. This CDR3 has 15 amino acids. CDR3 in amino acids: CASTLSTRYQETQYF. CDR3 sequence (DNA): TGCGCCAGCACCCTCTCAACTAGGTACCAAGAGACCCAGTACTTC.

This clone has only one observation. J is TRBJ2-1 and V is TRBV5-1; D not certain. Per the germline V gene, CDR1 is SGHRS and CDR2 is YFSETQ. The V end was cut by 0 bases, the J end by 8 bases, with 3 bases between. The CDR3 has 11 amino acids. For the CDR3, the DNA is TGCGCCAGCAGCTTGGAATATGAGCAGTTCTTC. As protein: CASSLEYEQFF.